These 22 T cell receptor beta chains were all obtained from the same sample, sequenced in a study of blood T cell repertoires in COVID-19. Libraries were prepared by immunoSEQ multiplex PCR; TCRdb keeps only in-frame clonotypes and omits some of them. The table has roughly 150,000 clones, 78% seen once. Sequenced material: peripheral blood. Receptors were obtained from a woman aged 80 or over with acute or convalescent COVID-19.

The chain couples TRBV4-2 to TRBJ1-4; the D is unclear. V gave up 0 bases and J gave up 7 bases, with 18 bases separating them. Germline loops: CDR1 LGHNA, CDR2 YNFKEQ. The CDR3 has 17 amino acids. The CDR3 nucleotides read TGTGCCAGCAGCCAAGATGATCGGAGGGATTGGGGTGAAAAACTGTTTTTT. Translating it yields CASSQDDRRDWGEKLFF.

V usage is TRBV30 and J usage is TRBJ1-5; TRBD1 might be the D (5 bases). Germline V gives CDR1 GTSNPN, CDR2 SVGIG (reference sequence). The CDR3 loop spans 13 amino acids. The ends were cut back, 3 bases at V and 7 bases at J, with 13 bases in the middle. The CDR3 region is CAWRGQGGQPQHF. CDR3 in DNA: TGTGCCTGGAGGGGGCAGGGAGGCCAGCCCCAGCATTTT. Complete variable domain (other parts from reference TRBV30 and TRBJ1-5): SQTIHQWPATLVQPVGSPLSLECTVEGTSNPNLYWYRQAAGRGLQLLFYSVGIGQISSEVPQNLSASRPQDRQFILSSKKLLLSDSGFYLCAWRGQGGQPQHFGDGTRLSIL.

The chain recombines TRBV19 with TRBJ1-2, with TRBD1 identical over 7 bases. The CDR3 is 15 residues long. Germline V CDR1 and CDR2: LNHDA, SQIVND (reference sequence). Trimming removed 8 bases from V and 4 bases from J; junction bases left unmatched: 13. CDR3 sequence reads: CASGPRQGMGYGYTF. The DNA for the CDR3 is TGTGCCAGTGGGCCCAGACAGGGAATGGGCTATGGCTACACCTTC.

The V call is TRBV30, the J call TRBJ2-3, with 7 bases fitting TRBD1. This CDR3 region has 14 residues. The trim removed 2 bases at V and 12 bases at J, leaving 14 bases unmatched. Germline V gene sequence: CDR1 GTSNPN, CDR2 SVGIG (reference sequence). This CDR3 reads CAWSRTGQAQAQYF. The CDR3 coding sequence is TGTGCCTGGAGTCGCACTGGACAGGCCCAGGCCCAGTATTTT.

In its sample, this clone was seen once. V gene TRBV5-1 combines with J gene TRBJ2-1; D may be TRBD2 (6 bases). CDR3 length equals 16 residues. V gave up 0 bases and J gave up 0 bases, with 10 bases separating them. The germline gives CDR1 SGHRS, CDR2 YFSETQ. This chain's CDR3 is CASSLALGSSYNEQFF. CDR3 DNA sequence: TGCGCCAGCAGCTTGGCCCTCGGGAGCTCCTACAATGAGCAGTTCTTC.

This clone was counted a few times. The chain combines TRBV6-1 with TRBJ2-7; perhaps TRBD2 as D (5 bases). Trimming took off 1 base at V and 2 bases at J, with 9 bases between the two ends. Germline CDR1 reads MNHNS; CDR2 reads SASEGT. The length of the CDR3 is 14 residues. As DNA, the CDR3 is TGTGCCAGCAGTGAAGGGACTCCAACCTACGAGCAGTACTTC. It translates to CASSEGTPTYEQYF.

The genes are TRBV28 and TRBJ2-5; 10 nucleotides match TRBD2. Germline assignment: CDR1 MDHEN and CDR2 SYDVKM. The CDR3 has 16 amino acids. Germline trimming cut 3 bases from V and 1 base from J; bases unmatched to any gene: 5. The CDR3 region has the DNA TGTGCCAGCAGTTTGATAGCGGGAGGCCCCCAAGAGACCCAGTACTTC. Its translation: CASSLIAGGPQETQYF.

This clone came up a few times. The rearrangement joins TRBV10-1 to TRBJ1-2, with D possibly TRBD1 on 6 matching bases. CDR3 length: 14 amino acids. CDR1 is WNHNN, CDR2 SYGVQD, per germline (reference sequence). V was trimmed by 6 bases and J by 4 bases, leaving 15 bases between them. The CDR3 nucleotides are TGCGCCAGCAGCTCGGGGGGCGGCGGCTATGGCTACACCTTC. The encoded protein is CASSSGGGGYGYTF.

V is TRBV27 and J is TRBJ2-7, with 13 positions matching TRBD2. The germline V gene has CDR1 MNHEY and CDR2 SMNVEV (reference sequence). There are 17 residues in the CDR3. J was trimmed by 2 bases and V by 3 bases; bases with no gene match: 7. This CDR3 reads CASSFGLAGATPYEQYF. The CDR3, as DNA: TGTGCCAGCAGTTTCGGACTAGCGGGAGCCACCCCCTACGAGCAGTACTTC.

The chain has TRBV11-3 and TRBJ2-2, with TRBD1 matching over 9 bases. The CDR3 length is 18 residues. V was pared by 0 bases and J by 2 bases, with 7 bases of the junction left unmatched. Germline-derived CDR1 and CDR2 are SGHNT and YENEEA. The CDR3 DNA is TGTGCCAGCAGCTTAGATTCGAGAACAGGGGGCAACACCGGGGAGCTGTTTTTT. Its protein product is CASSLDSRTGGNTGELFF.

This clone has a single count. The CDR3 region is CASSPPRGQGGSNYGYTF. The CDR3 DNA sequence: TGTGCCAGTAGTCCCCCTAGAGGACAGGGAGGTTCTAACTATGGCTACACCTTC. The gene calls are TRBV19 and TRBJ1-2; 8 bases line up with TRBD1. This CDR3 has 18 residues. J was trimmed by 0 bases and V by 5 bases; bases with no gene match: 14. CDR1 is LNHDA and CDR2 is SQIVND in the germline V gene (reference sequence).

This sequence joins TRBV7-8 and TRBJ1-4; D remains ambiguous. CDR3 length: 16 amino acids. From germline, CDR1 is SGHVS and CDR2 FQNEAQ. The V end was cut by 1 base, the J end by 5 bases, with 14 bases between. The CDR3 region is CASSLGGSPGNEKLFF. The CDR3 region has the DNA TGTGCCAGCAGCTTAGGAGGCAGCCCGGGGAATGAAAAACTGTTTTTT.

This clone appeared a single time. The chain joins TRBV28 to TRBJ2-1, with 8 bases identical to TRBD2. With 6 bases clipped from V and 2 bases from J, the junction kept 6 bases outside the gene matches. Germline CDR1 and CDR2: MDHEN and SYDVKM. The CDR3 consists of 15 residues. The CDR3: CASSPGGGTYNEQFF. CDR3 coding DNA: TGTGCCAGCAGCCCCGGGGGGGGGACCTACAATGAGCAGTTCTTC.

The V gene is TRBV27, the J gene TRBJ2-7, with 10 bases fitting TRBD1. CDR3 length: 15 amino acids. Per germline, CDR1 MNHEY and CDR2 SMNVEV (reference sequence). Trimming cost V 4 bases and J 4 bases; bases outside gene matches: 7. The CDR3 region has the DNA TGTGCCAGCAGTTCCACCCGGACAGGGGGGTACGAGCAGTACTTC. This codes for CASSSTRTGGYEQYF.

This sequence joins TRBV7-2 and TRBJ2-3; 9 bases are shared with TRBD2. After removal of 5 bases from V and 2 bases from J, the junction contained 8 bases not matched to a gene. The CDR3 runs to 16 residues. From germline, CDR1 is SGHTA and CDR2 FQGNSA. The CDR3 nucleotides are TGTGCCAGCAGCAGACTAGCGGCGAGGGCCACAGATACGCAGTATTTT. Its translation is CASSRLAARATDTQYF.

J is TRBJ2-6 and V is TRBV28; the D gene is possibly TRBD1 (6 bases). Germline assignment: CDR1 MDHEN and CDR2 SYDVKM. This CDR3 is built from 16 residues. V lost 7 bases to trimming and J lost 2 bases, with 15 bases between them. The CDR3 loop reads CASNGQPATGANVLTF. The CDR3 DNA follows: TGTGCCAGCAACGGACAGCCCGCGACTGGGGCCAACGTCCTGACTTTC.

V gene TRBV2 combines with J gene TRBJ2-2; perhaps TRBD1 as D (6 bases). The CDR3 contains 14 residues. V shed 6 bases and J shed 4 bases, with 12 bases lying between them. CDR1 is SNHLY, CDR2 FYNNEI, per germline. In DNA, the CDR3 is TGTGCCAGCAGCTGGGGGCGCCCCACCGGGGAGCTGTTTTTT. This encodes CASSWGRPTGELFF.

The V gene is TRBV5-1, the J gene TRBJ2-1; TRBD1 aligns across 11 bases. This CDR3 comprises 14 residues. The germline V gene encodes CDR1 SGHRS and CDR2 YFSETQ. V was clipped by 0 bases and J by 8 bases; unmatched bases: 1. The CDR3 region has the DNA TGCGCCAGCAGCTTGGGGACAGGGGGCGATGAGCAGTTCTTC. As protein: CASSLGTGGDEQFF.

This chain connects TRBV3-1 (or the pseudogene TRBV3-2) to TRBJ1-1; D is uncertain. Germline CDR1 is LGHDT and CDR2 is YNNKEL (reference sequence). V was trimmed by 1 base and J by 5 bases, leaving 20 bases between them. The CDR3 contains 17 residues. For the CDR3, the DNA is TGTGCCAGCAGCCAAGTGAGCGGGCGCGGAGGGAGGACTGAAGCTTTCTTT. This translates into CASSQVSGRGGRTEAFF.

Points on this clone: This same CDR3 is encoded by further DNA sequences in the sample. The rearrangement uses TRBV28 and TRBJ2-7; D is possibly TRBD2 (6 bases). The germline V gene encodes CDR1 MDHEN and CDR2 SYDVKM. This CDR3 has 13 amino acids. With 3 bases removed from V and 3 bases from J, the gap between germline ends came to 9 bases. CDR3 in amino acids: CASSFAGNYEQYF. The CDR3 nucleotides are TGTGCCAGCAGTTTTGCGGGAAACTACGAGCAGTACTTC.

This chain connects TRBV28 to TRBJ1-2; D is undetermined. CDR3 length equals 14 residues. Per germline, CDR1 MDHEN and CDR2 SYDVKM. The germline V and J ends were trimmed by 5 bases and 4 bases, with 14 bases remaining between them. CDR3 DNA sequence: TGTGCCAGCAGTCAAGGAACAGAATCCTATGGCTACACCTTC. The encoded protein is CASSQGTESYGYTF.

The CDR3 coding sequence is TGTGCCAGCAGGCGGGAGGAGCCCAATTCACCCCTCCACTTT. Its protein is CASRREEPNSPLHF. The chain links TRBV2 to TRBJ1-6; no clear D gene. The CDR3 consists of 14 residues. V was clipped by 6 bases and J by 7 bases, with 13 bases between them. The germline CDR1 and CDR2 sequences are SNHLY and FYNNEI.